Listed below are T cell receptor beta chains from one sample, sequenced in a study of CD8 T cells in ankylosing spondylitis. MiXCR, applied by TCRdb to the 5' RACE reads, yields one record per CDR3 protein. The sample yields some 450,000 distinct CDR3 sequences, approximately 17% seen once. Sample: blood, either unsorted or a sorted T cell fraction (not recorded which). These receptors all come from a male donor with ankylosing spondylitis. The CDR3 runs from the conserved cysteine through the conserved F or W. D genes are given only for firm matches. A row's size may be missing; if present it is once, few, many or a size class.

>-|-|TRBJ2-1|TRBV29-1
TGCAGCGTTGAAGGGCTCAGGCGGGATGAGCAGTTCTTC
CSVEGLRRDEQFF
>-|TRBD2|TRBJ2-1|TRBV3-1
TGTGCCAGCAGAGTAGGGACTAGCGTGCAGTTCTTC
CASRVGTSVQFF
>few|TRBD2|TRBJ2-7|TRBV18
TGTGCCAGCTCCCCGCCCGGGGGGGGACGCTTATACGAGCAGTACTTC
CASSPPGGGRLYEQYF
>few|TRBD2|TRBJ2-3|TRBV15
TGTGCCACCAGCAGAGCTCCCGGGGGGGATACGCAGTATTTT
CATSRAPGGDTQYF
>-|-|TRBJ2-5|TRBV29-1
TGCAGCGCCGGTGGTGGGGGAGTGGCGGAGACCCAGTACTTC
CSAGGGGVAETQYF
>few|TRBD1|TRBJ1-1|TRBV12-3/TRBV12-4
TGTGCCAGCAGTCCCGCCAGGGGGAGCGCTGAAGCTTTCTTT
CASSPARGSAEAFF
>many|-|TRBJ2-2|TRBV12-3/TRBV12-4
TGTGCCAGCAGGCCCGTGTCTGGGGGGGAGCTGTTTTTT
CASRPVSGGELFF
>-|TRBD1|TRBJ1-2|TRBV29-1
TGCAGCGTTGAAGGCCCGGGACAGGGGGCGCTTAATGGCTACACCTTC
CSVEGPGQGALNGYTF
>few|-|TRBJ1-1|TRBV5-1
TGCGCCAGCAGCACCCGTACCGCGAACACTGAAGCTTTCTTT
CASSTRTANTEAFF
>-|TRBD1|TRBJ2-7|TRBV4-1
TGCGCCAGCAGCCCGGGACAGGGCCCCCCTGGCGAGCAGTACTTC
CASSPGQGPPGEQYF
>-|TRBD1|TRBJ2-3|TRBV5-6
TGTGCCAGCAGCTGGGACAGGGGTCAGCTCACAGATACGCAGTATTTT
CASSWDRGQLTDTQYF
>-|-|TRBJ1-5|TRBV30
TGTGCCTGGAGCCAAGGCGGGCAGCCCCAGCATTTT
CAWSQGGQPQHF
>-|-|TRBJ2-6|TRBV20-1
TGCAGTGCTAGCCGTTCTGGGACGAGAAATCGCTCTGGGGCCAACGTCCTGACTTTC
CSASRSGTRNRSGANVLTF
>few|TRBD1|TRBJ1-3|TRBV12-3/TRBV12-4
TGTGCCAGCAGTTTGAACAGGGGTCAAGACACCATATATTTT
CASSLNRGQDTIYF
>many|-|TRBJ1-2|TRBV20-1
TGCAGTGCTAGAGATCGAGGGGAGTTCTATGGCTACACCTTC
CSARDRGEFYGYTF
>-|-|TRBJ2-7|TRBV20-1
TGCAGTGCAACCTACGGGAGTCGGATAGGCGAGCAGTACTTC
CSATYGSRIGEQYF
>-|-|TRBJ2-5|TRBV24-1
TGTGCCACCAGTGATTTTCAGAGGGGGGCAGGCCAAGAGACCCAGTACTTC
CATSDFQRGAGQETQYF
>many|-|TRBJ2-3|TRBV20-1
TGCAGTGCTATCAGGATCTCCTCGCACACAGATACGCAGTATTTT
CSAIRISSHTDTQYF
>-|TRBD2|TRBJ2-1|TRBV7-2
TGTGCCAGCAGCTCAACTAGCGGTCCCTACAATGAGCAGTTCTTC
CASSSTSGPYNEQFF
>-|TRBD1|TRBJ1-5|TRBV19
TGTGCCAGTAGTAGACAGGGAGGACGGCCCCAGCATTTT
CASSRQGGRPQHF
>-|TRBD2|TRBJ2-2|TRBV4-1
TGCGCCAGCAGCCATCCTAACGCCGGGACTAGCGGGCCTCCGAACACCGGGGAGCTGTTTTTT
CASSHPNAGTSGPPNTGELFF
>-|TRBD2|TRBJ2-1|TRBV7-6
TGTGCCAGCAGCTTTTTACCCCTCGGACTAGTCGGTGGTGAGCAGTTCTTC
CASSFLPLGLVGGEQFF
>few|TRBD2|TRBJ2-1|TRBV28
TGTGCCAGCAGTTCCCCTAGCGGGAGGCCAGATAATGAGCAGTTCTTC
CASSSPSGRPDNEQFF
>few|-|TRBJ1-2|TRBV6-5
TGTGCCAGCACTTCGACGGACCCCATGTATGGTGGCTACACCTTC
CASTSTDPMYGGYTF
>-|TRBD2|TRBJ2-5|TRBV3-1
TGTGCCAGCAGCCCTACGGGGGGGCCGAGTGGGGAGACCCAGTACTTC
CASSPTGGPSGETQYF
>-|-|TRBJ2-3|TRBV10-3
TGTGCCATCAGTGAGGGCGATACGCAGTATTTT
CAISEGDTQYF
>few|-|TRBJ1-5|TRBV20-1
TGCAGTTACCAGGGGTACGATCAGCCCCAGCATTTT
CSYQGYDQPQHF
>-|TRBD2|TRBJ2-1|TRBV7-8
TGTGCCAGCAGCTACCGCCGGGGGGGCCTTAATAATGAGCAGTTCTTC
CASSYRRGGLNNEQFF
>-|-|TRBJ2-3|TRBV6-2/TRBV6-3
TGTGCCACGACGTCCCGGGATAGCACAGATACGCAGTATTTT
CATTSRDSTDTQYF
>-|TRBD1|TRBJ1-2|TRBV29-1
TGCAGCGTCGCCGGACAGGGGCTGTACTATGGCTACACCTTC
CSVAGQGLYYGYTF
>-|-|TRBJ2-1|TRBV30
TGTGCCTGGAGTGTACTAGCCCGGACCCATGAGCAGTTCTTC
CAWSVLARTHEQFF